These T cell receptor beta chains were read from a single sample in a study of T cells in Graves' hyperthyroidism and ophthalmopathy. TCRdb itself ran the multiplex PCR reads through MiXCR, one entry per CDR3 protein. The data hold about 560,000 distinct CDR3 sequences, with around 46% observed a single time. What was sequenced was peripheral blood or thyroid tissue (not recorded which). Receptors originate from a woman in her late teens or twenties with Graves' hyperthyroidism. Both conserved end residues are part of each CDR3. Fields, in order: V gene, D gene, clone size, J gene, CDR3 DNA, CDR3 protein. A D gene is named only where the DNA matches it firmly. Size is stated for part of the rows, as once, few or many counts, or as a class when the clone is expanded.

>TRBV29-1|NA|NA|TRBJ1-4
TGCAGCGTTGAAGATCGTGGGGATACTGAAAAACTGTTTTTT
CSVEDRGDTEKLFF
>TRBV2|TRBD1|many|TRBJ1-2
TGTGCCAGCAGCGAGGACAGGGGGCTATACGGCTACACCTTC
CASSEDRGLYGYTF
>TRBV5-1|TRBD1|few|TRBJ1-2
TGCGCCAGCAGAAGAAGACAGGGAACGGATAGCTACACCTTC
CASRRRQGTDSYTF
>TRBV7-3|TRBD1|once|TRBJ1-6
TGTGCCAGCAGCGCGACAGGGCCAAATTCACCCCTCCACTTT
CASSATGPNSPLHF
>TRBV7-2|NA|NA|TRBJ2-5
TGTGCCAGCAGCCTTTATGGAGGGACAACCAAAGAGACCCAGTACTTC
CASSLYGGTTKETQYF
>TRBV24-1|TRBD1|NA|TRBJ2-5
TGTGCCACCAGTGATGACAGGGTCGATCAGCCCCAGTACTTC
CATSDDRVDQPQYF
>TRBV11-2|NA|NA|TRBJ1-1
TGTGCCAGCAGCCACACGAAGAACACTGAAGCTTTCTTT
CASSHTKNTEAFF
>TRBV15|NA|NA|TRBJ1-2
TGTGCCACCAGCAGAGAAGTAGGGGTTGGAGGCTACACCTTC
CATSREVGVGGYTF
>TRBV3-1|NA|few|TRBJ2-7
TGTGCCAGCGGGAGTGGTCTCGAGCAGTACTTC
CASGSGLEQYF
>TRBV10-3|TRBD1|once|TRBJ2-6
TGTGCCATCAGTGCTGGACAGGCACTCTCTGGGGCCAACGTCCTGACTTTC
CAISAGQALSGANVLTF
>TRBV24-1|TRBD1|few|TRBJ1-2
TGTGCCAGCACCTCGAACAGGGGATCTAACTATGGCTACACCTTC
CASTSNRGSNYGYTF
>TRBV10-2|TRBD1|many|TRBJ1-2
TGCGCCAGCAGTGATTGGGGACAGGGATTATATGGCTACACCTTC
CASSDWGQGLYGYTF
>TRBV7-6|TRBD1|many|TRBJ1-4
TGTGCCAGCAGCCGGGGACAGCCAGGAACTAATGAAAAACTGTTTTTT
CASSRGQPGTNEKLFF
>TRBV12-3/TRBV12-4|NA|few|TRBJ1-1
TGTGCCAGCAGCCTCCCCGGCCCTCTGAACACTGAAGCTTTCTTT
CASSLPGPLNTEAFF
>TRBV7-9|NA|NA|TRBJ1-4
TGTGCCAGCAGCGACCTTGGCAGGGGAGCGGGAAAACTGTTTTTT
CASSDLGRGAGKLFF
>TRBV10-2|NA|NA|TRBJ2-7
TGTGCCAGCAGGGGACACCCCGAAACCTACGAGCAGTACTTC
CASRGHPETYEQYF
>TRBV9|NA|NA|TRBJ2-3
TGTGCCAGCAGCCCCCGCTTCGACCCGCAGTATTTT
CASSPRFDPQYF
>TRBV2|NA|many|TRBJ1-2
TGTGCCAGCAGTGACCACCGGGACTATGGCTACACCTTC
CASSDHRDYGYTF
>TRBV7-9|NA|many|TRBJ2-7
TGTGCCAGTAGTCTGACCGGGGACGAGCAGTACTTC
CASSLTGDEQYF
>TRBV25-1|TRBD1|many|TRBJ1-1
TGTGCCAGCAGGAGACAGGGGGTGACTGAAGCTTTCTTT
CASRRQGVTEAFF
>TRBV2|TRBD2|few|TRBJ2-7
TGTGCCAGCAGAAGGGGACTAGTTCTCTACGAGCAGTACTTC
CASRRGLVLYEQYF
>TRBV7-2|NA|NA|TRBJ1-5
TGTGCCAGCACCTCAGGCTTCAATCAGCCCCAGCATTTT
CASTSGFNQPQHF
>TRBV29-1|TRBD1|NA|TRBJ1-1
TGCAGCGTTAGACCTGCAGGGGGTTTTACTGAAGCTTTCTTT
CSVRPAGGFTEAFF
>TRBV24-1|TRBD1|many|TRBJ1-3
TGTGCCACCAGGAAGGACAGGCCTATTGAAGGCGGAAACACCATATATTTT
CATRKDRPIEGGNTIYF
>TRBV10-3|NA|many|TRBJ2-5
TGTGCCATCAGTGACGGGATTGAGACCCAGTACTTC
CAISDGIETQYF
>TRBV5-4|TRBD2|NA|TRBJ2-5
TGTGCCAGCAGCATGACTAGCGGGACTGAAGAGACCCAGTACTTC
CASSMTSGTEETQYF
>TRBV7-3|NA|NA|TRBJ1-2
TGTGCCAGCAGCCAAGACCGTTCGGGGGAGCATATTCACTATGGCTACACCTTC
CASSQDRSGEHIHYGYTF
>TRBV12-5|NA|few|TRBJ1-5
TGTGCTAGTGGTTTCGGTTCTAGCAATCAGCCCCAGCATTTT
CASGFGSSNQPQHF
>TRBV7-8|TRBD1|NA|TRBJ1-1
TGTGCCAGCAGCTTATTATCCCGTCGACAGGGCTTGCTCACTGAAGCTTTCTTT
CASSLLSRRQGLLTEAFF
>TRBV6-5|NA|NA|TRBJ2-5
TGTGCCATCAGTTACTCAGGGACTCAAGAGACCCAGTACTTC
CAISYSGTQETQYF
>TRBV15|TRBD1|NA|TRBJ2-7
TGTGCCACCAGCACCGGACAGGGGGGCGACGAGCAGTACTTC
CATSTGQGGDEQYF
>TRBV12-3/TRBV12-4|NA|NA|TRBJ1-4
TGTGCCAGCAGTCCGAACAGGGCTACTGAAAAACTGTTTTTT
CASSPNRATEKLFF